This T cell receptor beta chain originates from a study of blood T cell repertoires in COVID-19. Study-wide context: Both acute and convalescent COVID-19 samples were obtained from the United States, Italy and Spain. Sample material is recorded as cDNA or gDNA derived from T cells, B-cell-depleted T cells, or PBMCs.

Authors' methods: Reference gene primer amplification yielded estimated nucleated cell counts. Only in-frame clones appear in the TCRdb table, and some are missing; sequencing was by immunoSEQ multiplex PCR. The DNA was the basis for D and trimming; V, J and clone size are from that table. The sample consists of under 250,000 clones, approximately 82% of them appearing once. Germline-derived CDR1 and CDR2 are SGHVS and FQNEAQ. This CDR3 region has 12 residues. The ends were cut back, 5 bases at V and 8 bases at J, with 12 bases in the middle. The clonotype comes from a man aged 30 to 45 who had recovered from COVID-19. This chain joins TRBV7-8 and TRBJ1-2; D call uncertain. The material sequenced was peripheral blood. The CDR3 nucleotides read TGTGCCAGCAGCCCGGGAGGGTGGGGCTACACCTTC. Residues: CASSPGGWGYTF.